This record concerns one TCR beta chain sequence. Its antigen is as yet unknown. Germline CDR1 SNHLY, CDR2 FYNNEI. Germline trimming cut 1 base from V and 8 bases from J; bases unmatched to any gene: 10. The CDR3 runs 16 residues. Loaded into unsorted PBMC replicate PCRs was about 330 ng DNA, some 27,000 T cell genomes. Under the authors' procedure: Filtering differed since immunoSEQ provided only junctions, with no quality scores. Measured with immunoSEQ multiplex PCR; TCRdb has only the in-frame clones, and not every one. Clone size and the V and J calls come from that table; the DNA yielded D and trimming. The sample includes 520,000 or so clones, more than 65% of them seen just once. The donor cohort consisted entirely of Caucasian adults residing in Nashville, Tennessee. The data belong to a study of shared clonotypes between healthy human individuals. Study observations and caveats: A small donor pool kept down the genetic and exposure-history diversity that was represented.

The J gene is TRBJ1-1, the V gene TRBV2; TRBD1 matches 10 bases. The sequence was obtained from a woman in her thirties or forties in good health. Some clones in this sample may be carry-over from other donors' samples. Material: PBMCs. Here the CDR3 reads CASSEDPGQGWSEAFF. The CDR3 DNA reads as TGTGCCAGCAGTGAAGACCCGGGACAGGGGTGGTCGGAAGCTTTCTTT.